This TCR beta chain was sequenced for a study of blood T cells in healthy people across ages. Study summary: Template switching retrieved approximately one barcoded beta molecule for each two T cells.

With a J-beta primer mix and a sample-barcoded 5' primer, a second PCR ran about 6 to 11 cycles. TCRdb passed the 5' RACE reads through MiXCR, listing each CDR3 protein once. This sample has approximately 790,000 distinct CDR3 sequences; 62% occur once, and the top ten carry about a quarter. The ends lost 3 bases at V and 3 bases at J; junction bases unmatched: 3. The germline CDR1 and CDR2 sequences are MGHRA and YSYEKL. This CDR3 comprises 14 residues. This TCR derives from a man aged 25 to 45 in good health. The chain combines TRBV4-1 with TRBJ2-5; 8 bases map to TRBD1. The source material was blood. The CDR3 here is CASSHMTGEETQYF. The CDR3 region has the DNA TGCGCCAGCAGCCACATGACAGGGGAAGAGACCCAGTACTTC.